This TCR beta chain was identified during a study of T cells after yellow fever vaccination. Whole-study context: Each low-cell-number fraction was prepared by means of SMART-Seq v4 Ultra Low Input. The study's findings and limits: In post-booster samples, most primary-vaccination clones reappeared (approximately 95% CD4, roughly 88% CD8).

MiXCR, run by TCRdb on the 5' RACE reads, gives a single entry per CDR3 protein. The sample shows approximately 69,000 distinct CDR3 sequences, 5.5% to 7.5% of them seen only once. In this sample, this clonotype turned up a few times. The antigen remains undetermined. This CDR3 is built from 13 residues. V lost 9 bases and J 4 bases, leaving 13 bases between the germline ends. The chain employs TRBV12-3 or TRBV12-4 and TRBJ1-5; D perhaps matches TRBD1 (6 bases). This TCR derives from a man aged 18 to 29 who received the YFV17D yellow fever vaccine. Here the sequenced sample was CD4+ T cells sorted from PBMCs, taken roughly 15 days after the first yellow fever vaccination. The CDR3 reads CASSPGENQPQHF. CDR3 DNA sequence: TGTGCCAGTTCTCCAGGGGAAAATCAGCCCCAGCATTTT.